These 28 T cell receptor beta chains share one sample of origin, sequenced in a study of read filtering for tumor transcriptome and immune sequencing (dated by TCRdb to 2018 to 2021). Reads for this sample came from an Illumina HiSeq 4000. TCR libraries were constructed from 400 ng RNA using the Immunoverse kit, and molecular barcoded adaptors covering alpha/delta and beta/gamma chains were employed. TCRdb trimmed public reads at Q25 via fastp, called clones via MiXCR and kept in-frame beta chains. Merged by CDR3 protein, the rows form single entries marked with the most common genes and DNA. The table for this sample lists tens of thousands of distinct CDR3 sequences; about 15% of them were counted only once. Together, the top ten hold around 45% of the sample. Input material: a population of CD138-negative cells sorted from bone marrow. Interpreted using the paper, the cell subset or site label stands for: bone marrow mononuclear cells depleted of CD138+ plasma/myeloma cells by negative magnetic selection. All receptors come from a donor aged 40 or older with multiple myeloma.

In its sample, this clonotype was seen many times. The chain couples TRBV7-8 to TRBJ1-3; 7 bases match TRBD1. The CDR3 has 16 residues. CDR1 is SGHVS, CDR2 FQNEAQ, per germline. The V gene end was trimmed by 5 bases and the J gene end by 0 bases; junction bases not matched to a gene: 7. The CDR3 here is CASSRSGQRSGNTIYF. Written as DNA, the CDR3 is TGTGCCAGCAGCCGTTCGGGACAGCGCTCTGGAAACACCATATATTTT.

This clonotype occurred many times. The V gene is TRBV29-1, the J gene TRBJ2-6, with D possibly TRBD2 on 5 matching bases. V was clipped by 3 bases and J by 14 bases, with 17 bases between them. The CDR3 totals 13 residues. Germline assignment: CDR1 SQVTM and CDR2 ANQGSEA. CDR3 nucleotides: TGCAGCGTTGATGTTTGGCCGGGGAACTTCCTGACTTTC. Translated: CSVDVWPGNFLTF.

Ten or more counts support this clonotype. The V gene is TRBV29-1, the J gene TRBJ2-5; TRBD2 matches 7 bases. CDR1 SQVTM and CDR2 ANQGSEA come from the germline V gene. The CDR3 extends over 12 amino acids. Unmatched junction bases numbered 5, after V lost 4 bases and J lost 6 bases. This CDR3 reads CSVVGGVKTQYF. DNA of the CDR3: TGCAGCGTTGTGGGAGGGGTGAAGACCCAGTACTTC.

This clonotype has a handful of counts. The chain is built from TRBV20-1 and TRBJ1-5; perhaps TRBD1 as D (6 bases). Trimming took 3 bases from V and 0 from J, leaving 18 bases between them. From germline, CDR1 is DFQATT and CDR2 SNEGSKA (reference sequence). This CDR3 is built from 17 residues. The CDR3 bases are TGCAGTGCTAGTGCTCTGCAAAGGGGGAGTAGCAATCAGCCCCAGCATTTT. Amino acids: CSASALQRGSSNQPQHF.

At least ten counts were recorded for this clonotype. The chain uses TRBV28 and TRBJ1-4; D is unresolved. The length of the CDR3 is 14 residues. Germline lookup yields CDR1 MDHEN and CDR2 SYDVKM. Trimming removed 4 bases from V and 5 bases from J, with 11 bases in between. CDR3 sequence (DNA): TGTGCCAGCAGTTCCCCTGTATTAAATGAAAAACTGTTTTTT. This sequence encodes CASSSPVLNEKLFF.

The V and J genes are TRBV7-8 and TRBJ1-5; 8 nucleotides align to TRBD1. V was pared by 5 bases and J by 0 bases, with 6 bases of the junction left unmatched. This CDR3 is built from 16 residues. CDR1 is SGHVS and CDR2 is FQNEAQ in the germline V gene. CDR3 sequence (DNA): TGTGCCAGCAGCCTCGGACAGGGCCTTAGCAATCAGCCCCAGCATTTT. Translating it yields CASSLGQGLSNQPQHF. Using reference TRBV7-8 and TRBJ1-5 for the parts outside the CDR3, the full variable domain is GAGVSQSPRYKVAKRGQDVALRCDPISGHVSLFWYQQALGQGPEFLTYFQNEAQLDKSGLPSDRFFAERPEGSVSTLKIQRTQQEDSAVYLCASSLGQGLSNQPQHFGDGTRLSIL.

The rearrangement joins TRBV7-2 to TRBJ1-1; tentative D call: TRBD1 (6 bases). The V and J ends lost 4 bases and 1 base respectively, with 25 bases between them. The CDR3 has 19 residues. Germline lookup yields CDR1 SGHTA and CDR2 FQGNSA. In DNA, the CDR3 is TGTGCCAGCAGCTCCGGGAGGGGCCGAGAGGGGGGAAGGAACACTGAAGCTTTCTTT. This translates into CASSSGRGREGGRNTEAFF.

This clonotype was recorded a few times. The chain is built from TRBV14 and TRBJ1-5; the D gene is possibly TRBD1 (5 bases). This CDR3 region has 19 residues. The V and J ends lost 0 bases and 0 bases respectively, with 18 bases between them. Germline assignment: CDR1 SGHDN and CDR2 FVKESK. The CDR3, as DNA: TGTGCCAGCAGCCAAGATCTTCCGGGGCAGAGACATAGCAATCAGCCCCAGCATTTT. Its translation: CASSQDLPGQRHSNQPQHF.

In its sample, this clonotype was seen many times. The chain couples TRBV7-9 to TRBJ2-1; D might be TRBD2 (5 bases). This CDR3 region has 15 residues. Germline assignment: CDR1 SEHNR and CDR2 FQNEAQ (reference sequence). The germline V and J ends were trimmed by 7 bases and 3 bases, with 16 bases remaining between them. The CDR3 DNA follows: TGTGCCAGCACCCCTGAGGGAGCAAGCTACAATGAGCAGTTCTTC. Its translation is CASTPEGASYNEQFF. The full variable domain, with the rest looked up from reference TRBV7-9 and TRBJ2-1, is DTGVSQNPRHKITKRGQNVTFRCDPISEHNRLYWYRQTLGQGPEFLTYFQNEAQLEKSRLLSDRFSAERPKGSFSTLEIQRTEQGDSAMYLCASTPEGASYNEQFFGPGTRLTVL.

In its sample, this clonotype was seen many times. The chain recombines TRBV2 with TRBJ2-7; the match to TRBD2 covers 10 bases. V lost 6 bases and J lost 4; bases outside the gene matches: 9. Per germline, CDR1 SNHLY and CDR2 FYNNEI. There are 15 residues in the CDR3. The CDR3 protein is CASSPLAGVRYEQYF. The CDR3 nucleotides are TGTGCCAGCAGCCCGCTAGCGGGAGTGAGGTACGAGCAGTACTTC.

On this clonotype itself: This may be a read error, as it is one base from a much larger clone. CDR3 sequence reads: CASSLGATQRSGDEQFF. CDR3 nucleotides: TGTGCCAGCAGCTTAGGGGCGACACAAAGGTCAGGCGATGAGCAGTTCTTC. The genes are TRBV11-3 and TRBJ2-1, with D hard to call. The CDR3 extends over 17 amino acids. Trimming took off 1 base at V and 8 bases at J, with 21 bases between the two ends. Germline lookup yields CDR1 SGHNT and CDR2 YENEEA.

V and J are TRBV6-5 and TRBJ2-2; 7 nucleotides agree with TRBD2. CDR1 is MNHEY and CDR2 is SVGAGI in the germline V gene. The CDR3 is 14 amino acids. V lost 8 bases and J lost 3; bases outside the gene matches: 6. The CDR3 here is CASGGERDTGELFF. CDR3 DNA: TGTGCCAGCGGGGGGGAGCGGGACACCGGGGAGCTGTTTTTT.

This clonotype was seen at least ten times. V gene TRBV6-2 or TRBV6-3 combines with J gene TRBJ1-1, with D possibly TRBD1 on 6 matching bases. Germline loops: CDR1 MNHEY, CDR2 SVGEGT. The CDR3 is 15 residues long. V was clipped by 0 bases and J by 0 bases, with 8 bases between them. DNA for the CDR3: TGTGCCAGCAGTTACTCGGGGGGCTTGAACACTGAAGCTTTCTTT. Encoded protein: CASSYSGGLNTEAFF.

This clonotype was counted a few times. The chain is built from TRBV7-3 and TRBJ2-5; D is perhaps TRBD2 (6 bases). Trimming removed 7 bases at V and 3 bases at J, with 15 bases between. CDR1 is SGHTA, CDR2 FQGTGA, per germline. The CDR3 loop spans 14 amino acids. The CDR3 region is CASTSGSWEETQYF. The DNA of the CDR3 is TGTGCCAGCACCTCCGGGAGCTGGGAAGAGACCCAGTACTTC.

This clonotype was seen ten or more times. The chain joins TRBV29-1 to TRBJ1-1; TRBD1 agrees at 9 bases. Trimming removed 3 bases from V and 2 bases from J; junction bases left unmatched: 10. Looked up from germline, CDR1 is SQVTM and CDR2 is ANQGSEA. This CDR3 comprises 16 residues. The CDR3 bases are TGCAGCGTTGATGAAGCACAGGGGGCGCCCAACACTGAAGCTTTCTTT. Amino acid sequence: CSVDEAQGAPNTEAFF.

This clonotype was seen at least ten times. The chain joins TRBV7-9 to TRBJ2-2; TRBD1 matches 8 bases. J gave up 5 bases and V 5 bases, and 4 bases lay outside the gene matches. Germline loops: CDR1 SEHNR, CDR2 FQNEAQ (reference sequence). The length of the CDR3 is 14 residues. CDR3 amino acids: CASSLQGATGELFF. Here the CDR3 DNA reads TGTGCCAGCAGCCTTCAGGGGGCTACCGGGGAGCTGTTTTTT.

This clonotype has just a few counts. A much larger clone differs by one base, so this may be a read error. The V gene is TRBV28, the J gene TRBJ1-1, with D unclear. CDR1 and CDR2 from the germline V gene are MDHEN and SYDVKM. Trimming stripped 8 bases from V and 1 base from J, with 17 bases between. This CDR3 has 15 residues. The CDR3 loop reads CASPRASNRNTEAFF. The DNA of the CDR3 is TGTGCCAGCCCGCGGGCGTCTAATAGGAACACTGAAGCTTTCTTT.

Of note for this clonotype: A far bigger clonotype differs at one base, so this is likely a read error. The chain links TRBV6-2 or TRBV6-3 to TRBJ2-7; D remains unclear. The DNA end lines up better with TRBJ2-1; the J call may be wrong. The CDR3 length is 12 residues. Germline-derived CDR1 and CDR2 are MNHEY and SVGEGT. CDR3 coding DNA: TGTACCAGCAGTTTCCCTTACAATGAGCAGTTCTTC. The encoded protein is CTSSFPYNEQFF.

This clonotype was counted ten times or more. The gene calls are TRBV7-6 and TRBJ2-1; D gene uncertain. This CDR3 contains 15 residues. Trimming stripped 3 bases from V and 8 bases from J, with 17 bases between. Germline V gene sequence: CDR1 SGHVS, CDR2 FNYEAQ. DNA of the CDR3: TGTGCCAGCAGCTTGGCCCCTACATGGGTTGATGAGCAGTTCTTC. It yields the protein CASSLAPTWVDEQFF.

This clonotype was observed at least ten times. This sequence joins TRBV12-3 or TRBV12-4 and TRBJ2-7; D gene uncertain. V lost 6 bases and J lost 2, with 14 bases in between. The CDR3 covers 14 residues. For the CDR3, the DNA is TGTGCCAGCAGCTCCGGTCTCCGGGCCTACGAGCAGTACTTC. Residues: CASSSGLRAYEQYF.

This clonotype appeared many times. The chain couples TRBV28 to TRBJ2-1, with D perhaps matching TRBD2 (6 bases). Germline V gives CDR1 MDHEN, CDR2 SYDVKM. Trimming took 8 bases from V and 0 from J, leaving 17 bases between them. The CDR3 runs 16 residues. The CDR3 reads CASPPKGGNSYNEQFF. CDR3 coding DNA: TGTGCCAGCCCCCCCAAGGGCGGGAACTCCTACAATGAGCAGTTCTTC. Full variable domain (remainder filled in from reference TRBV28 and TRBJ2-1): DVKVTQSSRYLVKRTGEKVFLECVQDMDHENMFWYRQDPGLGLRLIYFSYDVKMKEKGDIPEGYSVSREKKERFSLILESASTNQTSMYLCASPPKGGNSYNEQFFGPGTRLTVL.

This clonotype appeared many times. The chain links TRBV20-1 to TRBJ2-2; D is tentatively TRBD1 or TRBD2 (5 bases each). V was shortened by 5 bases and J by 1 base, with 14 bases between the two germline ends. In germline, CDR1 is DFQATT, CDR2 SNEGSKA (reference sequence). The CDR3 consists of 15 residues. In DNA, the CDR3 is TGCAGTGCTCCTAGGGGTGGGGGGAACACCGGGGAGCTGTTTTTT. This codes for CSAPRGGGNTGELFF.

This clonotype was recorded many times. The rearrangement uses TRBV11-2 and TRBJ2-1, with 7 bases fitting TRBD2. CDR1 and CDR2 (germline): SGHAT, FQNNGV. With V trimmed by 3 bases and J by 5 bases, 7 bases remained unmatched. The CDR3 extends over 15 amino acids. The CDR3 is CASSLSGRVDNEQFF. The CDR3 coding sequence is TGTGCCAGCAGCTTGAGTGGGAGGGTGGACAATGAGCAGTTCTTC.

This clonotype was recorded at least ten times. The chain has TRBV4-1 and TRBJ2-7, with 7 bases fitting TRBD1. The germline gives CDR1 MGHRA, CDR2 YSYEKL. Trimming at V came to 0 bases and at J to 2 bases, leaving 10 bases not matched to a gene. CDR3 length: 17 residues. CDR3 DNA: TGCGCCAGCAGCCAAGATCGGTTCCGGGACAGTACCTACGAGCAGTACTTC. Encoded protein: CASSQDRFRDSTYEQYF.

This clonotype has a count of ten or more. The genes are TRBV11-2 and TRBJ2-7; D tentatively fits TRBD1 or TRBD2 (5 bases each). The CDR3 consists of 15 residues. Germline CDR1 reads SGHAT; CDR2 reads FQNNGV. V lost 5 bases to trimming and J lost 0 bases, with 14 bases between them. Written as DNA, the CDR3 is TGTGCCAGCAGCCCTGGGACGGAGAGCTCCTACGAGCAGTACTTC. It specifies CASSPGTESSYEQYF.

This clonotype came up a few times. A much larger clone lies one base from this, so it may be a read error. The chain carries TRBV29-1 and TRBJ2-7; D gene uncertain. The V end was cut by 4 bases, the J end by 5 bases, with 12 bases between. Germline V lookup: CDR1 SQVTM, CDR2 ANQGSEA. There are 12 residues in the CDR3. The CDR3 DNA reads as TGCAGCGTTGTAGTCAGCCTCCACGAGCAGTACTTC. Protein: CSVVVSLHEQYF.

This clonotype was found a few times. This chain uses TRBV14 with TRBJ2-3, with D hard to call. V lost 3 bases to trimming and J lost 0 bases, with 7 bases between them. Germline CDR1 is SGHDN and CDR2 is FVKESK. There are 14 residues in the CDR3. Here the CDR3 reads CASSQMASTDTQYF. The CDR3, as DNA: TGTGCCAGCAGCCAGATGGCTAGCACAGATACGCAGTATTTT.

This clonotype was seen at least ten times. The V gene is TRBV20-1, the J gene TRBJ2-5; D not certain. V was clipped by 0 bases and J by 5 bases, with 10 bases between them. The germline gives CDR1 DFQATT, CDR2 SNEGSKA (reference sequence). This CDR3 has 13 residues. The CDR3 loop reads CSARDPHGETQYF. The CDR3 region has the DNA TGCAGTGCTAGAGACCCACACGGGGAGACCCAGTACTTC.